A single T cell receptor beta chain is shown here with its context. The antigen remains unidentified. Only United States sites treated participants with HIV. This record belongs to a study of long-term antiretroviral therapy in people with HIV. Researchers ran immunoSEQ v3.0 at survey level. Sequencing aimed at roughly 40,000-55,000 T-cell genomes per sample. Assay: immunoSEQ multiplex PCR; the TCRdb copy retains only in-frame clones and omits some. Here the sample spans approximately 17,000 clones, around 74% being singletons. CDR3 length: 16 residues. CDR1 and CDR2 from the germline V gene are MGHDK and SYGVNS. V was cut by 2 bases and J by 4 bases, with 15 bases left in between. General study results and limits: Repertoires in HIV (unlike those of controls) had narrower CDR3 length ranges.

The chain uses TRBV25-1 and TRBJ2-1; tentative D call: TRBD1 (5 bases). This receptor was taken from a man in his thirties or forties with HIV. This material consisted of unsorted PBMCs, taken less than 2.2 years before starting antiretroviral therapy. This chain's CDR3 is CASSEPTVLGYNEQFF. DNA of the CDR3: TGTGCCAGCAGTGAACCGACAGTCTTGGGATACAATGAGCAGTTCTTC.